The following is a T cell receptor (beta chain) sequence with its context. Its antigen is unidentified. This sample was taken from a study of PD-L1 blockade in urothelial cancer. Whole-study results and caveats: Stronger expansion of tumor-associated clones in blood at 3 weeks distinguished durable-benefit patients.

The repertoire was sequenced with immunoSEQ multiplex PCR; TCRdb's copy has only in-frame clones and lacks some. This table has 100,000 to 150,000 clones, more than 75% appearing once. V lost 5 bases and J lost 2, with 16 bases in between. CDR1 and CDR2 from the germline V gene are LNHNV and YYDKDF (reference sequence). This CDR3 has 16 amino acids. Noted time point: peripheral blood 6 weeks after treatment start. The number of samples from each patient was between 1 and 8, taken pretreatment and on-treatment. This TCR derives from a man aged 45-65 years with urothelial cancer. The sequences come from PBMCs, collected around atezolizumab (anti-PD-L1) treatment. The chain joins TRBV15 to TRBJ1-5; D possibly corresponds to TRBD1 (5 bases). The CDR3 is CATSGRERDGNQPQHF. CDR3 in DNA: TGTGCCACCAGCGGGAGGGAGAGGGACGGCAATCAGCCCCAGCATTTT.